The 28 T cell receptor beta chains listed next were all sequenced from one sample in a study of regulatory T cells in long-lasting Graves disease. Arm-PCR of CDR3 regions and iRepertoire HTBI primers were the basis on which TCR beta libraries were built. From the multiplex PCR reads, TCRdb called clonotypes with MiXCR, one entry per CDR3 protein. The table includes about 540,000 distinct CDR3 sequences, roughly 14% detected once. Time point: newly diagnosed GD, antithyroid drugs for less than 3 months. Extracted RNA from PBMCs served as the source of the TCR library. In addition, the sample was reused for a study of T cells in Graves' hyperthyroidism and ophthalmopathy.

Sequencing used peripheral blood mononuclear cells (PBMCs), obtained at new diagnosis, from a patient treated with antithyroid drugs. These TCRs come from a man aged 25 to 40 with Graves disease.

This clonotype was counted a few times. The chain is built from TRBV11-2 and TRBJ2-1; the match to TRBD2 covers 9 bases. The CDR3 contains 16 residues. Unmatched junction bases numbered 9, after V lost 5 bases and J lost 4 bases. Per the germline V gene, CDR1 is SGHAT and CDR2 is FQNNGV. CDR3 DNA: TGTGCCAGCAGCCCATCCCCGGGACTAGCTTACAATGAGCAGTTCTTC. The encoded protein is CASSPSPGLAYNEQFF. Full variable domain (missing parts from reference TRBV11-2 and TRBJ2-1): EAGVAQSPRYKIIEKRQSVAFWCNPISGHATLYWYQQILGQGPKLLIQFQNNGVVDDSQLPKDRFSAERLKGVDSTLKIQPAKLEDSAVYLCASSPSPGLAYNEQFFGPGTRLTVL.

This sequence joins TRBV6-4 and TRBJ1-2; no reliable D call. Germline CDR1 MRHNA, CDR2 SNTAGT. The CDR3 is made up of 15 amino acids. Trimming removed 5 bases from V and 5 bases from J, with 18 bases in between. The CDR3 sequence is CASSNEQQGSYGYTF. DNA for the CDR3: TGTGCCAGCAGTAACGAGCAGCAAGGTTCTTATGGCTACACCTTC.

There are many counts of this clonotype. The gene calls are TRBV7-2 and TRBJ2-3, with D possibly being TRBD1 or TRBD2 (5 bases each). The CDR3 loop spans 13 amino acids. V lost 3 bases and J lost 6, with 10 bases in between. Germline CDR1 is SGHTA and CDR2 is FQGNSA. The CDR3: CASSLGPSDTQYF. In nucleotides, the CDR3 is TGTGCCAGCAGCTTGGGACCCTCTGATACGCAGTATTTT.

This clonotype was observed many times. The chain employs TRBV12-5 and TRBJ2-1; possible D gene TRBD2, 6 bases. CDR3 size: 15 residues. Trimming cost V 6 bases and J 7 bases, with 19 bases left between them. CDR1 is LGHNT and CDR2 is FRNRAP in the germline V gene. The CDR3 DNA reads as TGTGCTAGTGGCCTTCCTGGGACGGCGGGAAATGAGCAGTTCTTC. This encodes CASGLPGTAGNEQFF.

This clonotype was recorded at least ten times. The V and J genes are TRBV6-1 and TRBJ2-1, with TRBD1 identical over 7 bases. After removal of 6 bases from V and 0 bases from J, the junction contained 8 bases not matched to a gene. Germline V CDR1 and CDR2: MNHNS, SASEGT. The CDR3 is 16 amino acids. The CDR3 loop reads CASRDDRASSYNEQFF. For the CDR3, the DNA is TGTGCCAGCAGAGACGACAGGGCTAGCTCCTACAATGAGCAGTTCTTC.

In this sample, this clonotype turned up many times. The chain combines TRBV7-9 with TRBJ2-5; D possibly corresponds to TRBD2 (5 bases). Germline CDR1 reads SEHNR; CDR2 reads FQNEAQ (reference sequence). This CDR3 is 14 amino acids long. V was clipped by 2 bases and J by 5 bases, with 12 bases between them. The CDR3 DNA is TGTGCCAGCAGCTTAATTCATCGCGGGGAGACCCAGTACTTC. It yields the protein CASSLIHRGETQYF.

This clonotype was seen a few times. J is TRBJ2-2 and V is TRBV5-1, with 8 bases matching TRBD1. The V and J ends lost 4 bases and 0 bases, in that order; junction bases with no gene match: 5. The CDR3 covers 16 residues. Per the germline V gene, CDR1 is SGHRS and CDR2 is YFSETQ. The CDR3 DNA reads as TGCGCCAGCAGCGGAAACAGGGGGACGAACACCGGGGAGCTGTTTTTT. This sequence encodes CASSGNRGTNTGELFF.

With respect to this clonotype: Its ends do not fully match the called genes, so a read error is possible. The chain recombines TRBV24-1 with TRBJ2-5, with D hard to call. There are 11 residues in the CDR3. CDR1 is KGHDR, CDR2 SFDVKD, per germline. The CDR3 region is CATRDQQTQYF. The CDR3 DNA reads TGTGCCACCAGGGACCAACAGACCCAGTACTTC.

The gene calls are TRBV18 and TRBJ1-6; D is possibly TRBD1 (6 bases). Trimming removed 3 bases at V and 11 bases at J, with 8 bases between. Per the germline V gene, CDR1 is KGHSH and CDR2 is LQKENI. The CDR3 extends over 12 amino acids. CDR3 loop: CASSPGAAPLHF. Here the CDR3 DNA reads TGTGCCAGCTCACCGGGGGCGGCACCCCTCCACTTT. Drawing the rest from reference TRBV18 and TRBJ1-6, the complete variable domain is NAGVMQNPRHLVRRRGQEARLRCSPMKGHSHVYWYRQLPEEGLKFMVYLQKENIIDESGMPKERFSAEFPKEGPSILRIQQVVRGDSAAYFCASSPGAAPLHFGNGTRLTVT.

This clonotype was seen many times. This chain links TRBV5-1 with TRBJ1-1, with D possibly matching TRBD1 (6 bases). Germline loops: CDR1 SGHRS, CDR2 YFSETQ. V lost 2 bases and J lost 1, with 15 bases in between. This CDR3 region has 16 residues. The CDR3, as DNA: TGCGCCAGCAGCTTCCTCCGGGACAACCGGAACACTGAAGCTTTCTTT. Translation gives CASSFLRDNRNTEAFF.

This clonotype occurred many times. The rearrangement joins TRBV7-9 to TRBJ2-1; 7 nucleotides agree with TRBD2. The CDR3 runs 16 residues. V gave up 5 bases and J gave up 5 bases; unmatched junction bases: 12. Looked up from germline, CDR1 is SEHNR and CDR2 is FQNEAQ (reference sequence). The CDR3: CASSPLVGTIHNEQFF. As DNA, the CDR3 is TGTGCCAGCAGCCCCCTGGTAGGGACTATACACAATGAGCAGTTCTTC.

The V gene is TRBV7-2, the J gene TRBJ1-1; D is possibly TRBD1 (5 bases). CDR1 and CDR2 from the germline V gene are SGHTA and FQGNSA. V was trimmed by 5 bases and J by 3 bases, leaving 16 bases between them. The CDR3 contains 15 residues. CDR3 residues: CASSAWGGRDTEAFF. DNA of the CDR3: TGTGCCAGCAGCGCCTGGGGGGGAAGAGACACTGAAGCTTTCTTT.

This sequence joins TRBV18 and TRBJ2-7; TRBD2 matches 7 bases. The germline gives CDR1 KGHSH, CDR2 LQKENI. Losses at the gene ends were 3 bases for V and 3 bases for J; bases not matched to a gene: 2. The CDR3 consists of 13 residues. CDR3 amino acids: CASSPQRDYEQYF. As DNA, the CDR3 is TGTGCCAGCTCACCCCAGCGGGACTACGAGCAGTACTTC.

The chain uses TRBV20-1 and TRBJ2-7, with 9 bases identical to TRBD2. The V gene's germline CDR1 is DFQATT and CDR2 SNEGSKA (reference sequence). CDR3 length: 15 amino acids. Germline trimming cut 6 bases from V and 4 bases from J; bases unmatched to any gene: 13. CDR3 sequence (DNA): TGCAGTGCGCCGAGGGCTGGCGGGGGGGTTTACGAGCAGTACTTC. It codes for CSAPRAGGGVYEQYF.

The V call is TRBV18, the J call TRBJ1-3; unclear D gene. V gave up 1 base and J gave up 5 bases, with 9 bases separating them. Germline assignment: CDR1 KGHSH and CDR2 LQKENI. This CDR3 spans 14 amino acids. CDR3 protein: CASSPQSGRNTIYF. The CDR3, as DNA: TGTGCCAGCTCACCACAGTCCGGAAGAAACACCATATATTTT.

This clonotype was found many times. The CDR3: CSVVSGAAEAFF. DNA of the CDR3: TGCAGCGTTGTTTCCGGGGCAGCTGAAGCTTTCTTT. The rearrangement joins TRBV29-1 to TRBJ1-1; tentative D call: TRBD1 (5 bases). CDR1 SQVTM and CDR2 ANQGSEA come from the germline V gene. This CDR3 contains 12 residues. Deletions cut 4 bases from V and 6 bases from J, with 12 bases between.

This clonotype was detected ten times or more. The V call is TRBV2, the J call TRBJ2-1; the match to TRBD2 covers 8 bases. The V gene end was trimmed by 11 bases and the J gene end by 4 bases; junction bases not matched to a gene: 13. The V gene's germline CDR1 is SNHLY and CDR2 FYNNEI. The CDR3 contains 15 residues. Here the CDR3 reads CAPRVGLAGYNEQFF. CDR3 bases: TGTGCCCCTCGGGTCGGTCTAGCGGGTTACAATGAGCAGTTCTTC.

The table lists this clonotype with a few counts. The CDR3: CASSFTSDQETQYF. The CDR3 nucleotides read TGTGCCAGCTCGTTCACTAGCGACCAAGAGACCCAGTACTTC. The chain combines TRBV18 with TRBJ2-5; 7 bases line up with TRBD2. Germline V CDR1 and CDR2: KGHSH, LQKENI. Trimming cost V 6 bases and J 0 bases; bases outside gene matches: 4. The CDR3 has 14 amino acids.

In this sample, this clonotype turned up a few times. This sequence joins TRBV4-1 and TRBJ1-5; D ambiguous. This CDR3 spans 17 amino acids. Trimming left V 0 bases short and J 8 bases short, with 20 bases between. Germline V gene sequence: CDR1 MGHRA, CDR2 YSYEKL. The CDR3 DNA is TGCGCCAGCAGCCAAGATAACCCAACCACAGCTGCGGAGCCCCAGCATTTT. This translates into CASSQDNPTTAAEPQHF.

This clonotype was counted many times. The CDR3 protein is CASSLTTPRTGIGKLFF. The CDR3 DNA sequence: TGTGCCAGCAGTTTAACTACCCCCAGGACAGGGATCGGAAAACTGTTTTTT. The V and J genes are TRBV28 and TRBJ1-4, with TRBD1 identical over 8 bases. V lost 2 bases to trimming and J lost 10 bases; unmatched junction nucleotides: 15. The CDR3 runs to 17 residues. Germline assignment: CDR1 MDHEN and CDR2 SYDVKM. Full variable domain (outside the CDR3, taken from reference TRBV28 and TRBJ1-4): DVKVTQSSRYLVKRTGEKVFLECVQDMDHENMFWYRQDPGLGLRLIYFSYDVKMKEKGDIPEGYSVSREKKERFSLILESASTNQTSMYLCASSLTTPRTGIGKLFFGSGTQLSVL.

This clonotype was observed once. V is TRBV7-6 and J is TRBJ1-1, with no clear D. Deletions cut 10 bases from V and 1 base from J, with 4 bases between. There are 10 residues in the CDR3. Germline CDR1 and CDR2: SGHVS and FNYEAQ. CDR3 residues: CATSNTEAFF. The CDR3 region has the DNA TGTGCCACCTCGAACACTGAAGCTTTCTTT. The variable domain in full, completed from reference TRBV7-6 and TRBJ1-1, reads GAGVSQSPRYKVTKRGQDVALRCDPISGHVSLYWYRQALGQGPEFLTYFNYEAQQDKSGLPNDRFSAERPEGSISTLTIQRTEQRDSAMYRCATSNTEAFFGQGTRLTVV.

With respect to this clonotype: This may be a read error: a much more frequent sequence differs by one nucleotide. This rearrangement joins TRBV18 to TRBJ1-3; the D is unclear. The CDR3 sequence is 15 residues long. Per the germline V gene, CDR1 is KGHSH and CDR2 is LQKENI. V lost 10 bases, J lost 0 bases, and 16 bases lay in between. The CDR3 protein is CATSRQQSSGNTIYF. DNA for the CDR3: TGTGCCACCTCGCGACAACAAAGCTCTGGAAACACCATATATTTT.

This clonotype showed up many times. The rearrangement uses TRBV3-1 and TRBJ2-1; D is possibly TRBD2 (6 bases). Looked up from germline, CDR1 is LGHDT and CDR2 is YNNKEL (reference sequence). Trimming stripped 3 bases from V and 9 bases from J, with 15 bases between. The CDR3 has 14 amino acids. The CDR3 sequence is CASSHPGRGSEQFF. The CDR3, as DNA: TGTGCCAGCAGCCATCCCGGGAGAGGTAGTGAGCAGTTCTTC.

This clonotype was counted ten times or more. The chain carries TRBV29-1 and TRBJ2-2, with a possible D match to TRBD1 (6 bases). Trimming shortened V by 5 bases and J by 0 bases, and 10 bases separated the two germline ends. Germline CDR1 SQVTM, CDR2 ANQGSEA. CDR3 size: 14 residues. The CDR3 is CSVTGRTNTGELFF. CDR3 coding DNA: TGCAGCGTTACAGGGAGAACGAACACCGGGGAGCTGTTTTTT.

V and J are TRBV18 and TRBJ2-2, with D unresolved. Germline V lookup: CDR1 KGHSH, CDR2 LQKENI. V gave up 2 bases and J gave up 5 bases, with 18 bases separating them. The CDR3 has 17 amino acids. As DNA, the CDR3 is TGTGCCAGCTCACCATCAATCCGCGCATTATTGACCGGGGAGCTGTTTTTT. This translates into CASSPSIRALLTGELFF. Full variable domain (rest looked up from reference TRBV18 and TRBJ2-2): NAGVMQNPRHLVRRRGQEARLRCSPMKGHSHVYWYRQLPEEGLKFMVYLQKENIIDESGMPKERFSAEFPKEGPSILRIQQVVRGDSAAYFCASSPSIRALLTGELFFGEGSRLTVL.

There are many counts of this clonotype. The rearrangement links TRBV10-3 to TRBJ1-2, with a tentative D call TRBD1 (5 bases). Germline CDR1 and CDR2: ENHRY and SYGVKD. The CDR3 consists of 14 residues. The V gene lost 0 bases and the J gene lost 3 bases, with 8 bases spanning the gap. Written as DNA, the CDR3 is TGTGCCATCAGTGAGTCAGCAGGGCACTATGGCTACACCTTC. Translation: CAISESAGHYGYTF.

This clonotype was seen many times. The V and J genes are TRBV6-1 and TRBJ2-3, with TRBD2 as a possible D gene (6 bases). CDR1 and CDR2 (germline): MNHNS, SASEGT. Trimming pared 8 bases from V and 3 bases from J, leaving 18 bases between. The length of the CDR3 is 15 residues. In DNA, the CDR3 is TGTGCCAGCCATAGTTTCGGGGGAGGTACAGATACGCAGTATTTT. This codes for CASHSFGGGTDTQYF.

This clonotype was seen ten or more times. The chain joins TRBV20-1 to TRBJ2-1; perhaps TRBD2 as D (5 bases). V lost 4 bases, J lost 8 bases, and 12 bases lay in between. CDR1 DFQATT and CDR2 SNEGSKA come from the germline V gene (reference sequence). There are 12 residues in the CDR3. The CDR3 loop is CSAKRPGDEQFF. The CDR3 nucleotides read TGCAGTGCTAAGCGGCCCGGGGATGAGCAGTTCTTC.